The 26 T cell receptor beta chains below come from one sample, sequenced in a study of cytomegalovirus exposure and HLA in healthy donors. This PCR relied on a set of 60 Vbeta primers and 13 Jbeta primers. Only in-frame clones appear in the TCRdb table, and some are missing; sequencing was by immunoSEQ multiplex PCR. Among 120,000 or so clones listed, roughly 80% were seen once. The sequenced sample consisted of PBMCs. Receptor source: a man aged 30 to 45 in good health and CMV-seronegative.

This chain uses TRBV30 with TRBJ2-5; TRBD2 is a possible D gene (7 bases). Trimming took 3 bases from V and 5 from J, leaving 16 bases between them. CDR3 length: 14 amino acids. Per the germline V gene, CDR1 is GTSNPN and CDR2 is SVGIG (reference sequence). The CDR3 sequence: CAWRVGGGGETQYF. The CDR3 region has the DNA TGTGCCTGGAGGGTGGGAGGGGGTGGGGAGACCCAGTACTTC.

Only a few counts were recorded for this clone. This rearrangement joins TRBV25-1 to TRBJ1-1; TRBD1 matches at 7 bases. CDR3 length: 14 residues. CDR1 and CDR2 from the germline V gene are MGHDK and SYGVNS. The J segment lost 3 bases and the V segment lost 7 bases, leaving 8 bases of the junction unmatched. CDR3 in DNA: TGTGCCAGCAATACAGGGGCGTACGACACTGAAGCTTTCTTT. Protein product: CASNTGAYDTEAFF.

This clone was seen once. The J gene is TRBJ1-2, the V gene TRBV10-3; TRBD1 aligns across 12 bases. Per the germline V gene, CDR1 is ENHRY and CDR2 is SYGVKD. This CDR3 is built from 14 residues. J gave up 6 bases and V 4 bases, and 3 bases lay outside the gene matches. CDR3 residues: CAISGDRGRNGYTF. CDR3 DNA: TGTGCCATCAGTGGGGACAGGGGGCGGAATGGCTACACCTTC.

This CDR3 is CASSARRQGLYEQYF. The CDR3 DNA follows: TGTGCCAGCAGCGCCCGGCGACAGGGCCTCTACGAGCAGTACTTC. The gene calls are TRBV9 and TRBJ2-7; 7 bases are a match to TRBD1. Germline V gene data show CDR1 as SGDLS and CDR2 as YYNGEE. V lost 3 bases and J lost 3; bases outside the gene matches: 9. This CDR3 is built from 15 residues. The entire variable domain, with the rest obtained from reference TRBV9 and TRBJ2-7, is as follows: DSGVTQTPKHLITATGQRVTLRCSPRSGDLSVYWYQQSLDQGLQFLIQYYNGEERAKGNILERFSAQQFPDLHSELNLSSLELGDSALYFCASSARRQGLYEQYFGPGTRLTVT.

This clone occurred a few times. This chain uses TRBV20-1 with TRBJ2-5; D unresolved. The V gene lost 4 bases and the J gene lost 7 bases, with 7 bases spanning the gap. The CDR3 runs to 10 residues. Germline V gene sequence: CDR1 DFQATT, CDR2 SNEGSKA (reference sequence). The chain's CDR3 is CSAKRVTQYF. The CDR3 DNA is TGCAGTGCTAAGAGAGTGACCCAGTACTTC.

The rearrangement uses TRBV4-2 and TRBJ2-1, with D perhaps matching TRBD2 (6 bases). This CDR3 is 15 amino acids long. In germline, CDR1 is LGHNA, CDR2 YNFKEQ. V was cut by 3 bases and J by 0 bases, with 9 bases left in between. The CDR3 reads CASSHNGGSYNEQFF. The DNA for the CDR3 is TGTGCCAGCAGCCACAACGGGGGCTCCTACAATGAGCAGTTCTTC.

The genes are TRBV19 and TRBJ2-7; 9 bases line up with TRBD1. This CDR3 contains 14 residues. Trimming at V came to 6 bases and at J to 4 bases, leaving 7 bases not matched to a gene. In germline, CDR1 is LNHDA, CDR2 SQIVND (reference sequence). CDR3 coding DNA: TGTGCCAGTAGCATAACAGGGGGCGCTTACGAGCAGTACTTC. It specifies CASSITGGAYEQYF.

This clone was seen a single time. The chain has TRBV7-2 and TRBJ1-6, with a tentative D call TRBD1 (5 bases). Trimming took 5 bases from V and 0 from J, leaving 11 bases between them. Germline CDR1 is SGHTA and CDR2 is FQGNSA. The CDR3 consists of 16 residues. CDR3 in DNA: TGTGCCAGCAGCCGACAGTTGAGCTCCTATAATTCACCCCTCCACTTT. Residues: CASSRQLSSYNSPLHF.

The gene calls are TRBV6-6 and TRBJ2-7, with TRBD1 identical over 8 bases. Germline assignment: CDR1 MNHNY and CDR2 SVGAGI (reference sequence). CDR3 length equals 14 residues. V lost 5 bases, J lost 5 bases, and 8 bases stayed unmatched. The CDR3 nucleotides are TGTGCCAGCAGTCCACGGGACAGGCCCCACGAGCAGTACTTC. Its translation: CASSPRDRPHEQYF.

The chain carries TRBV2 and TRBJ2-4, with 9 nucleotides matching TRBD1. Germline CDR1 SNHLY, CDR2 FYNNEI. The CDR3 length is 14 residues. J gave up 6 bases and V 4 bases, and 4 bases lay outside the gene matches. Written as DNA, the CDR3 is TGTGCCAGCAGTGCACAGGGGGCGCGAAACATTCAGTACTTC. Translated: CASSAQGARNIQYF.

The chain is built from TRBV19 and TRBJ2-1, with 11 bases identical to TRBD2. J was trimmed by 3 bases and V by 7 bases; bases with no gene match: 5. The CDR3 sequence is 15 residues long. Germline V gene lookup returns CDR1 LNHDA and CDR2 SQIVND (reference sequence). CDR3 sequence reads: CASTAGTSGYNEQFF. For the CDR3, the DNA is TGTGCCAGTACTGCCGGGACTAGCGGCTACAATGAGCAGTTCTTC.

This clone was detected only once. The V call is TRBV7-9, the J call TRBJ2-3, with 12 bases identical to TRBD2. CDR1 is SEHNR and CDR2 is FQNEAQ in the germline V gene (reference sequence). CDR3 length equals 17 residues. V shed 4 bases, J shed 1 base, and the junction held 6 bases outside the gene matches. The CDR3 DNA reads TGTGCCAGCAGCTACCTAGCGGGAGGGCTTCGCACAGATACGCAGTATTTT. Its translation: CASSYLAGGLRTDTQYF.

The J gene is TRBJ1-1, the V gene TRBV2, with D perhaps TRBD1 (6 bases). Germline V gene lookup returns CDR1 SNHLY and CDR2 FYNNEI. V was clipped by 0 bases and J by 5 bases, with 13 bases between them. The CDR3 runs to 15 residues. CDR3 in amino acids: CASSEALGARTEAFF. CDR3 sequence (DNA): TGTGCCAGCAGTGAAGCGCTGGGGGCGAGGACTGAAGCTTTCTTT.

J is TRBJ2-5 and V is TRBV5-6; 12 bases match TRBD2. Trimming removed 3 bases from V and 2 bases from J; junction bases left unmatched: 2. The CDR3 has 15 residues. Germline CDR1 is SGHDT and CDR2 is YYEEEE. This CDR3 is CASSSGLAGQETQYF. The CDR3 nucleotides read TGTGCCAGCAGCTCAGGACTAGCGGGGCAAGAGACCCAGTACTTC.

The V call is TRBV5-1, the J call TRBJ1-6; D unclear. Germline V gene sequence: CDR1 SGHRS, CDR2 YFSETQ. The V end was cut by 0 bases, the J end by 9 bases, with 10 bases between. The CDR3 is 14 residues long. The CDR3 sequence: CASSLEEGLSPLHF. CDR3 in DNA: TGCGCCAGCAGCTTGGAAGAGGGCCTTTCACCCCTCCACTTT.

V gene TRBV5-4 combines with J gene TRBJ1-4; D may be TRBD1 (5 bases). Germline values: CDR1 SGHNT, CDR2 YYREEE (reference sequence). The germline V and J ends were trimmed by 0 bases and 0 bases, with 9 bases remaining between them. This CDR3 has 16 residues. The CDR3 loop reads CASSLGGTATNEKLFF. DNA of the CDR3: TGTGCCAGCAGCTTGGGGGGCACAGCAACTAATGAAAAACTGTTTTTT. The full variable domain, in which reference TRBV5-4 and TRBJ1-4 provide the parts outside the CDR3, is ETGVTQSPTHLIKTRGQQVTLRCSSQSGHNTVSWYQQALGQGPQFIFQYYREEENGRGNFPPRFSGLQFPNYSSELNVNALELDDSALYLCASSLGGTATNEKLFFGSGTQLSVL.

V is TRBV10-3 and J is TRBJ2-5, with TRBD2 as a possible D gene (6 bases). CDR1 and CDR2 from the germline V gene are ENHRY and SYGVKD. Trimming took off 0 bases at V and 3 bases at J, with 8 bases between the two ends. The CDR3 is made up of 14 amino acids. The DNA for the CDR3 is TGTGCCATCAGTGAGTCGACGGGGGAAGAGACCCAGTACTTC. It specifies CAISESTGEETQYF.

Note on this clone: Its ends do not fully match the called genes, so a read error is possible. The chain is built from TRBV28 and TRBJ1-1, with 8 bases aligning to TRBD1. Germline V gene sequence: CDR1 MDHEN, CDR2 SYDVKM. The CDR3 contains 15 residues. CDR3 coding DNA: TGTGCCACACGACACGGGACAGGAGCTAACATTGAAGCTTTCTTT. Its translation: CATRHGTGANIEAFF.

The V gene is TRBV16, the J gene TRBJ1-5, with 7 bases lining up with TRBD1. V lost 1 base to trimming and J lost 0 bases; unmatched junction nucleotides: 6. CDR3 length equals 17 residues. Per the germline V gene, CDR1 is KGHSY and CDR2 is FQNENV. DNA for the CDR3: TGTGCCAGCAGCCAATTCTCGGGACAGTATAGCAATCAGCCCCAGCATTTT. It specifies CASSQFSGQYSNQPQHF.

This clone occurred a few times. J is TRBJ2-7 and V is TRBV28, with D tentatively TRBD2 (5 bases). V dropped 2 bases and J dropped 3 bases, with 8 bases sitting between them. CDR3 size: 13 residues. The germline CDR1 and CDR2 sequences are MDHEN and SYDVKM. This CDR3 is CASSLGSYYEQYF. The DNA for the CDR3 is TGTGCCAGCAGTTTAGGGAGCTACTACGAGCAGTACTTC.

The rearrangement uses TRBV6-1 and TRBJ1-4, with no clear D. Trimming stripped 1 base from V and 3 bases from J, with 9 bases between. Germline V gene data show CDR1 as MNHNS and CDR2 as SASEGT. The CDR3 extends over 15 amino acids. CDR3 DNA sequence: TGTGCCAGCAGTGAAGTAATGGCGGCTAATGAAAAACTGTTTTTT. It encodes CASSEVMAANEKLFF.

The chain uses TRBV28 and TRBJ2-5, with D maybe TRBD2 (6 bases). Germline CDR1 is MDHEN and CDR2 is SYDVKM. With 5 bases removed from V and 6 bases from J, the gap between germline ends came to 13 bases. The CDR3 is made up of 13 amino acids. The DNA of the CDR3 is TGTGCCAGCAGTCCCCGGGGACTTAAGACCCAGTACTTC. It is translated as CASSPRGLKTQYF.

The chain has TRBV6-5 and TRBJ2-5; a weak D match, TRBD2 (7 bases). TRBJ2-7 matches the DNA end more closely, so the J call is doubtful. This CDR3 spans 15 amino acids. Germline V gene lookup returns CDR1 MNHEY and CDR2 SVGAGI. CDR3 coding DNA: TGTGCCAGCAGTTACGCTAGGGGGGGATGGTACGAGCAGTACTTC. Its protein product is CASSYARGGWYEQYF.

The chain carries TRBV9 and TRBJ2-2; 15 bases agree with TRBD2. The V gene end was trimmed by 0 bases and the J gene end by 5 bases; junction bases not matched to a gene: 8. The CDR3 is 19 residues long. Germline assignment: CDR1 SGDLS and CDR2 YYNGEE. Written as DNA, the CDR3 is TGTGCCAGCAGCGTAGCCCCGGGACTAGCGGGGGGAGAAACCGGGGAGCTGTTTTTT. Protein sequence: CASSVAPGLAGGETGELFF.

The rearrangement uses TRBV7-2 and TRBJ2-6, with 8 nucleotides matching TRBD1. Germline values: CDR1 SGHTA, CDR2 FQGNSA. The CDR3 runs to 17 residues. J was trimmed by 10 bases and V by 5 bases; bases with no gene match: 16. The CDR3 DNA sequence: TGTGCCAGCAGCCCACCCGCCGGACAGGGACCTGGAAACGTCCTGACTTTC. As protein: CASSPPAGQGPGNVLTF.

This chain connects TRBV30 to TRBJ2-7; 14 positions match TRBD2. V lost 2 bases and J lost 2; bases outside the gene matches: 5. Germline V CDR1 and CDR2: GTSNPN, SVGIG (reference sequence). The CDR3 is made up of 16 amino acids. CDR3 residues: CAWSPRLAGGPYEQYF. The DNA of the CDR3 is TGTGCCTGGAGTCCGCGACTAGCGGGAGGGCCCTACGAGCAGTACTTC.